The 26 T cell receptor beta chains presented below share a single source sample, sequenced in a study of cytomegalovirus exposure and HLA in healthy donors. Use of 60 Vbeta and 13 Jbeta primers characterized the PCR. Libraries were prepared by immunoSEQ multiplex PCR; TCRdb keeps only in-frame clonotypes and omits some of them. The table shows some 140,000 clones, with roughly three quarters occurring only once. The sequencing input was PBMCs. The receptor source for this set is a young man in good health and CMV-seropositive.

The chain carries TRBV7-2 and TRBJ2-7; 10 bases map to TRBD2. Germline V lookup: CDR1 SGHTA, CDR2 FQGNSA. The V and J ends lost 5 bases and 2 bases, in that order; junction bases with no gene match: 9. This CDR3 region has 16 residues. The chain's CDR3 is CASSKEASGRTYEQYF. DNA for the CDR3: TGTGCCAGCAGCAAAGAGGCTAGCGGGAGAACCTACGAGCAGTACTTC.

The V call is TRBV19, the J call TRBJ1-5; 9 bases are shared with TRBD1. Germline V lookup: CDR1 LNHDA, CDR2 SQIVND (reference sequence). The CDR3 runs 16 residues. The V gene end was trimmed by 2 bases and the J gene end by 4 bases; junction bases not matched to a gene: 6. CDR3 nucleotides: TGTGCCAGTAGTATATTGGGACAGGGAAGAAATCAGCCCCAGCATTTT. The encoded protein is CASSILGQGRNQPQHF.

The V call is TRBV27, the J call TRBJ2-7; D call uncertain. The CDR3 totals 13 residues. Looked up from germline, CDR1 is MNHEY and CDR2 is SMNVEV (reference sequence). Trimming removed 2 bases from V and 4 bases from J, with 9 bases in between. The DNA for the CDR3 is TGTGCCAGCAGTTTAAGGCAGGCTTACGAGCAGTACTTC. Protein: CASSLRQAYEQYF.

V gene TRBV4-1 combines with J gene TRBJ2-3, with 8 bases lining up with TRBD2. Trimming removed 0 bases from V and 1 base from J; junction bases left unmatched: 0. Germline CDR1 MGHRA, CDR2 YSYEKL. The CDR3 is 15 residues long. CDR3 nucleotides: TGCGCCAGCAGCCAAGAGACTAGCGGCACAGATACGCAGTATTTT. This encodes CASSQETSGTDTQYF.

This chain uses TRBV10-3 with TRBJ1-2, with TRBD1 matching 8 bases. The trim removed 2 bases at V and 1 base at J, leaving 6 bases unmatched. Germline CDR1 and CDR2: ENHRY and SYGVKD. This CDR3 is 16 amino acids long. This chain's CDR3 is CAISEGQGFHNYGYTF. The CDR3, as DNA: TGTGCCATCAGTGAGGGACAGGGTTTCCATAACTATGGCTACACCTTC.

The chain has TRBV6-5 and TRBJ2-5; TRBD1 agrees at 9 bases. J was trimmed by 1 base and V by 6 bases; bases with no gene match: 9. Per germline, CDR1 MNHEY and CDR2 SVGAGI. The CDR3 is 16 amino acids. The CDR3 sequence: CASSYRGLLAQETQYF. CDR3 nucleotide sequence: TGTGCCAGCAGCTACAGGGGGCTCCTGGCCCAAGAGACCCAGTACTTC.

The V and J genes are TRBV27 and TRBJ2-7, with D possibly being TRBD1 (6 bases). The V end was cut by 8 bases, the J end by 7 bases, with 18 bases between. Germline lookup yields CDR1 MNHEY and CDR2 SMNVEV (reference sequence). The length of the CDR3 is 13 residues. The DNA of the CDR3 is TGTGCCAGCTCTACAGGGCTTGGAATGGAGCAGTACTTC. Translated, it gives CASSTGLGMEQYF.

This sequence joins TRBV19 and TRBJ2-1; the D gene is possibly TRBD2 (6 bases). CDR3 length equals 16 residues. Germline lookup yields CDR1 LNHDA and CDR2 SQIVND (reference sequence). The ends were cut back, 6 bases at V and 3 bases at J, with 18 bases in the middle. The CDR3 coding sequence is TGTGCCAGTAGCCCCGTTAATGGCGGGAACTACAATGAGCAGTTCTTC. Residues: CASSPVNGGNYNEQFF. The full variable domain, rest sourced from reference TRBV19 and TRBJ2-1, is DGGITQSPKYLFRKEGQNVTLSCEQNLNHDAMYWYRQDPGQGLRLIYYSQIVNDFQKGDIAEGYSVSREKKESFPLTVTSAQKNPTAFYLCASSPVNGGNYNEQFFGPGTRLTVL.

The V and J genes are TRBV5-1 and TRBJ2-7, with TRBD2 identical over 7 bases. With V trimmed by 3 bases and J by 0 bases, 15 bases remained unmatched. Germline loops: CDR1 SGHRS, CDR2 YFSETQ. This CDR3 region has 18 residues. Here the CDR3 reads CASSSRSILAESSYEQYF. The CDR3 DNA is TGCGCCAGCAGCTCCCGCTCGATTCTAGCGGAGAGCTCCTACGAGCAGTACTTC. The variable domain in full, with the rest retrieved from reference TRBV5-1 and TRBJ2-7, is KAGVTQTPRYLIKTRGQQVTLSCSPISGHRSVSWYQQTPGQGLQFLFEYFSETQRNKGNFPGRFSGRQFSNSRSEMNVSTLELGDSALYLCASSSRSILAESSYEQYFGPGTRLTVT.

CDR3 in DNA: TGTGCCAGCAGTTTAGGGTTGCAGGGGACAGATACGCAGTATTTT. This encodes CASSLGLQGTDTQYF. The chain combines TRBV28 with TRBJ2-3, with a tentative D call TRBD1 (6 bases). Germline loops: CDR1 MDHEN, CDR2 SYDVKM. The V end was cut by 2 bases, the J end by 3 bases, with 12 bases between. This CDR3 has 15 amino acids.

This clone was detected once. The V call is TRBV19, the J call TRBJ1-2; the match to TRBD1 covers 9 bases. There are 14 residues in the CDR3. Germline V gene lookup returns CDR1 LNHDA and CDR2 SQIVND (reference sequence). After removal of 4 bases from V and 8 bases from J, the junction contained 8 bases not matched to a gene. In DNA, the CDR3 is TGTGCCAGTAGTAGGGGAACAGGGGGCCGAGGCTACACCTTC. It yields the protein CASSRGTGGRGYTF.

On this clone itself: This sample includes further DNA sequences coding for the same CDR3. The rearrangement links TRBV4-2 to TRBJ1-1; the D is unclear. This CDR3 region has 14 residues. Trimming removed 4 bases from V and 1 base from J, with 10 bases in between. Germline CDR1 and CDR2: LGHNA and YNFKEQ. For the CDR3, the DNA is TGTGCCAGCAGCCCTAGCAGTCAGAACACTGAAGCTTTCTTT. As protein: CASSPSSQNTEAFF.

The genes are TRBV7-2 and TRBJ2-3, with TRBD2 as a possible D gene (5 bases). With 4 bases removed from V and 6 bases from J, the gap between germline ends came to 14 bases. There are 14 residues in the CDR3. CDR1 and CDR2 (germline): SGHTA, FQGNSA. The CDR3: CASSSEGSRDTQYF. In nucleotides, the CDR3 is TGTGCCAGCAGCTCCGAGGGCTCAAGGGATACGCAGTATTTT.

The chain recombines TRBV7-2 with TRBJ2-7; the match to TRBD2 covers 8 bases. CDR3 length equals 14 residues. Germline CDR1 is SGHTA and CDR2 is FQGNSA. The junction had 7 bases not matched to a gene; V was cut back by 6 bases and J by 3 bases. The CDR3 region is CASRLGLDYYEQYF. The CDR3 bases are TGTGCCAGCAGGCTGGGACTAGACTACTACGAGCAGTACTTC.

This clone was observed a few times. V usage is TRBV6-5 and J usage is TRBJ1-1; D perhaps matches TRBD1 (6 bases). The CDR3 is 13 amino acids. Germline V gene lookup returns CDR1 MNHEY and CDR2 SVGAGI. Trimming took off 6 bases at V and 5 bases at J, with 13 bases between the two ends. This chain's CDR3 is CASRAGVGTEAFF. Written as DNA, the CDR3 is TGTGCCAGCAGAGCAGGGGTAGGAACTGAAGCTTTCTTT.

The chain links TRBV28 to TRBJ2-5, with 7 positions matching TRBD2. The J call is doubtful: the DNA matches TRBJ2-7 better. Germline-derived CDR1 and CDR2 are MDHEN and SYDVKM. The CDR3 totals 15 residues. CDR3 in DNA: TGTGCCAGCACCGGCCCGGAGCGGGAAGCCTACGAGCAGTACTTC. Amino acid sequence: CASTGPEREAYEQYF.

The chain is built from TRBV5-4 and TRBJ2-2, with TRBD1 as a possible D gene (6 bases). Trimming left V 4 bases short and J 1 base short, with 14 bases between. The CDR3 runs 16 residues. Germline CDR1 and CDR2: SGHNT and YYREEE (reference sequence). The CDR3 nucleotides are TGTGCCAGCAGCCCCACCGACAGGAAGAACACCGGGGAGCTGTTTTTT. The encoded protein is CASSPTDRKNTGELFF.

V and J are TRBV7-9 and TRBJ1-5; D unresolved. The V and J ends lost 11 bases and 5 bases respectively, with 10 bases between them. Germline-derived CDR1 and CDR2 are SEHNR and FQNEAQ (reference sequence). This CDR3 contains 11 residues. The CDR3, as DNA: TGTGCCTGGGGAGAGGATCAGCCCCAGCATTTT. Amino acid sequence: CAWGEDQPQHF.

The chain uses TRBV18 and TRBJ2-7, with D tentatively TRBD1 (6 bases). The germline CDR1 and CDR2 sequences are KGHSH and LQKENI. With 3 bases removed from V and 5 bases from J, the gap between germline ends came to 11 bases. The CDR3 covers 13 residues. This CDR3 reads CASSPPGAHEQYF. CDR3 nucleotides: TGTGCCAGCTCACCGCCAGGGGCCCACGAGCAGTACTTC.

This clone has a handful of counts. The CDR3 loop reads CAWTPLGNTIYF. CDR3 sequence (DNA): TGTGCCTGGACCCCCCTAGGAAACACCATATATTTT. This chain connects TRBV30 to TRBJ1-3, with unresolved D. Trimming shortened V by 4 bases and J by 4 bases, and 8 bases separated the two germline ends. Germline V CDR1 and CDR2: GTSNPN, SVGIG (reference sequence). This CDR3 is 12 amino acids long.

This clone was seen just once. The chain uses TRBV5-1 and TRBJ2-7; 10 bases align to TRBD2. V gave up 4 bases and J gave up 3 bases; unmatched junction bases: 7. Germline loops: CDR1 SGHRS, CDR2 YFSETQ. The CDR3 totals 15 residues. The DNA for the CDR3 is TGCGCCAGCAGCCTCTCTAGCGGGAGTCTCTACGAGCAGTACTTC. Protein sequence: CASSLSSGSLYEQYF. The whole variable domain, filled in from reference TRBV5-1 and TRBJ2-7, reads KAGVTQTPRYLIKTRGQQVTLSCSPISGHRSVSWYQQTPGQGLQFLFEYFSETQRNKGNFPGRFSGRQFSNSRSEMNVSTLELGDSALYLCASSLSSGSLYEQYFGPGTRLTVT.

The rearrangement joins TRBV28 to TRBJ2-1, with a possible D match to TRBD2 (6 bases). The CDR3 spans 16 residues. The germline V gene encodes CDR1 MDHEN and CDR2 SYDVKM. Trimming cost V 3 bases and J 6 bases, with 18 bases left between them. CDR3 DNA: TGTGCCAGCAGTTTGGTGAGGCCCTCGGGAGCCAATGAGCAGTTCTTC. Translated: CASSLVRPSGANEQFF.

CDR3 region: CASSSAGLSTDTQYF. The CDR3 DNA reads TGTGCCAGCAGCTCTGCGGGACTAAGCACAGATACGCAGTATTTT. The rearrangement uses TRBV7-3 and TRBJ2-3; TRBD2 matches 7 bases. There are 15 residues in the CDR3. The ends lost 4 bases at V and 0 bases at J; junction bases unmatched: 4. Germline V gives CDR1 SGHTA, CDR2 FQGTGA.

The rearrangement links TRBV5-6 to TRBJ1-3; D call uncertain. The length of the CDR3 is 13 residues. Germline CDR1 is SGHDT and CDR2 is YYEEEE. V shed 0 bases and J shed 9 bases, with 10 bases lying between them. The CDR3 DNA is TGTGCCAGCAGCTTGGAGCGGGTCGGCACCATATATTTT. Translation: CASSLERVGTIYF.

This clone came up a few times. The rearrangement joins TRBV2 to TRBJ2-3; TRBD2 matches 9 bases. J lost 4 bases, V lost 1 base, and 3 bases had no gene match. The V gene's germline CDR1 is SNHLY and CDR2 FYNNEI. The CDR3 contains 15 residues. CDR3 protein: CASSEVAGAADTQYF. The CDR3 bases are TGTGCCAGCAGTGAAGTAGCGGGAGCGGCAGATACGCAGTATTTT. Full variable domain (missing parts from reference TRBV2 and TRBJ2-3): EPEVTQTPSHQVTQMGQEVILRCVPISNHLYFYWYRQILGQKVEFLVSFYNNEISEKSEIFDDQFSVERPDGSNFTLKIRSTKLEDSAMYFCASSEVAGAADTQYFGPGTRLTVL.

The rearrangement links TRBV5-6 to TRBJ2-7, with TRBD2 matching 9 bases. The CDR3 is made up of 15 amino acids. Germline V gives CDR1 SGHDT, CDR2 YYEEEE. J was trimmed by 4 bases and V by 4 bases; bases with no gene match: 9. Written as DNA, the CDR3 is TGTGCCAGCAGCGTTTCTAGCGGGGCGACTTACGAGCAGTACTTC. It encodes CASSVSSGATYEQYF.